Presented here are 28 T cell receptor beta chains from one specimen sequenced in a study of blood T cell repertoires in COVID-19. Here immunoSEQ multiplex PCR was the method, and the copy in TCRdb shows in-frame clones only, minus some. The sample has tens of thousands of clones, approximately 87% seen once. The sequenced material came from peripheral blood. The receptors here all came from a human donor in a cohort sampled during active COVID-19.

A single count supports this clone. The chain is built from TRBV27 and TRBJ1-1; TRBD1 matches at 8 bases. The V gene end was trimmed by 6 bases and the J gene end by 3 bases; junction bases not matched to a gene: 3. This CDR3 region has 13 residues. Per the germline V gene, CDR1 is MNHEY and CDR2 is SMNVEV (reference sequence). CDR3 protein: CASRKQGDTEAFF. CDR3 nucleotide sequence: TGTGCCAGCAGGAAACAGGGGGACACTGAAGCTTTCTTT.

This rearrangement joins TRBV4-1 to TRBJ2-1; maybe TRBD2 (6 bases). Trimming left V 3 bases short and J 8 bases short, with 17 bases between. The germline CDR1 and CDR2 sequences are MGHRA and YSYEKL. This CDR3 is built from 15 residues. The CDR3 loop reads CASSQVPGGTDEQFF. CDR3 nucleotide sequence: TGCGCCAGCAGCCAGGTGCCCGGCGGGACCGATGAGCAGTTCTTC.

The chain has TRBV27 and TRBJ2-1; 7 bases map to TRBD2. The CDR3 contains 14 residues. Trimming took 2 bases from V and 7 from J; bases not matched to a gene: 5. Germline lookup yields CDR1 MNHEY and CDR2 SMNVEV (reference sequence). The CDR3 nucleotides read TGTGCCAGCAGTTTAGGGGGGACTATTAATGAGCAGTTCTTC. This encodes CASSLGGTINEQFF.

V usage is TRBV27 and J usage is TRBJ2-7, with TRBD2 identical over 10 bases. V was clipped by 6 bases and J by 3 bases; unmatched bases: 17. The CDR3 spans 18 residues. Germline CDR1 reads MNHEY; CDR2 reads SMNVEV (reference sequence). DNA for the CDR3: TGTGCCAGCAGCTCCTTATCGCTAGCGGGAGAAGGTGGCTACGAGCAGTACTTC. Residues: CASSSLSLAGEGGYEQYF.

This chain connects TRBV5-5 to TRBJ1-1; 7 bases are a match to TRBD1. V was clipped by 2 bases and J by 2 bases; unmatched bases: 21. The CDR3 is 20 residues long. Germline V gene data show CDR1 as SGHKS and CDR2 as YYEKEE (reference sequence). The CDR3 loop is CASSFQDRGGWPSSNTEAFF. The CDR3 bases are TGTGCCAGCAGCTTCCAGGATCGAGGGGGCTGGCCATCCTCAAACACTGAAGCTTTCTTT.

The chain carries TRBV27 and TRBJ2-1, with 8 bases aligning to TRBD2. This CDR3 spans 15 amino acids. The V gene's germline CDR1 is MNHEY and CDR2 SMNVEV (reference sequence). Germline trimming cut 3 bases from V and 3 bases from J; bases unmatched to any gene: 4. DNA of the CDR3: TGTGCCAGCAGTTTTGATAGCGGGAACTACAATGAGCAGTTCTTC. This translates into CASSFDSGNYNEQFF.

The CDR3 nucleotides read TGTGCCAGCTCTCCCCTCGGAGACAGCAATCAGCCCCAGCATTTT. It translates to CASSPLGDSNQPQHF. V and J are TRBV18 and TRBJ1-5; D gene unclear. CDR3 length equals 15 residues. Germline-derived CDR1 and CDR2 are KGHSH and LQKENI. Trimming removed 6 bases from V and 1 base from J, with 13 bases in between.

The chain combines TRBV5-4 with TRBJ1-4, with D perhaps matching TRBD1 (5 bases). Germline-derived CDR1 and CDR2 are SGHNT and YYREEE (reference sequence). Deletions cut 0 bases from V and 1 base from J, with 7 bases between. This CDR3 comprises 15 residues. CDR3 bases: TGTGCCAGCAGCTTGGGGGGCGTAACTAATGAAAAACTGTTTTTT. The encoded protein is CASSLGGVTNEKLFF.

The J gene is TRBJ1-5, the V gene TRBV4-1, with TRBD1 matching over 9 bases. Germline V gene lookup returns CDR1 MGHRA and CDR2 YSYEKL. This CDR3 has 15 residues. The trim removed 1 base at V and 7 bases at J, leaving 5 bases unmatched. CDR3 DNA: TGCGCCAGCAGCCAAGGGACAGGGGCAGAGCAGCCCCAGCATTTT. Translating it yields CASSQGTGAEQPQHF.

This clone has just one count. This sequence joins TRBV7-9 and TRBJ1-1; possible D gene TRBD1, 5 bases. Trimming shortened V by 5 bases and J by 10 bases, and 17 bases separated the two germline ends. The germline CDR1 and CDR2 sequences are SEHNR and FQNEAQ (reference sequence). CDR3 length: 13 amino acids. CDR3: CASSPGAGGGAFF. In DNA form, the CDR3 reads TGTGCCAGCAGCCCCGGAGCCGGGGGGGGAGCTTTCTTT.

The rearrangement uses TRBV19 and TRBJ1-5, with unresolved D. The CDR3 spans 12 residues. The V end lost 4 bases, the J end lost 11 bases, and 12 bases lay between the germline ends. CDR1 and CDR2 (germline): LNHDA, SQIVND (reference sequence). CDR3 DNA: TGTGCCAGTAGTACCCAACAATCAGCCCAGCATTTT. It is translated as CASSTQQSAQHF.

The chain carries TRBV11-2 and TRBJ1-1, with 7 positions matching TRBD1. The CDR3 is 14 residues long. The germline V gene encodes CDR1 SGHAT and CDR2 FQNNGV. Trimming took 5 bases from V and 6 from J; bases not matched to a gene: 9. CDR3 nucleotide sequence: TGTGCCAGCAGCCCAAGACAGGGAGTAGCTGAAGCTTTCTTT. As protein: CASSPRQGVAEAFF. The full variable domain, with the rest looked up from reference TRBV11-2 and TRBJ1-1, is EAGVAQSPRYKIIEKRQSVAFWCNPISGHATLYWYQQILGQGPKLLIQFQNNGVVDDSQLPKDRFSAERLKGVDSTLKIQPAKLEDSAVYLCASSPRQGVAEAFFGQGTRLTVV.

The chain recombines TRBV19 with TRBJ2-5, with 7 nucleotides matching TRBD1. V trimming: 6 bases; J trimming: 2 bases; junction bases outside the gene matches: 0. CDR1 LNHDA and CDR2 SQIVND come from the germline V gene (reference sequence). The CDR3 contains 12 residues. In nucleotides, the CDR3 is TGTGCCAGTAGGGGACAGCAAGAGACCCAGTACTTC. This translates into CASRGQQETQYF.

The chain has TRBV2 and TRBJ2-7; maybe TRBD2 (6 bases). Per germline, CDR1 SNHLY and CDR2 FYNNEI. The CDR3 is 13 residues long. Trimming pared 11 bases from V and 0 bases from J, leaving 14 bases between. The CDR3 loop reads CAGTGTPSYEQYF. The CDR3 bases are TGTGCCGGAACCGGGACTCCCTCCTACGAGCAGTACTTC.

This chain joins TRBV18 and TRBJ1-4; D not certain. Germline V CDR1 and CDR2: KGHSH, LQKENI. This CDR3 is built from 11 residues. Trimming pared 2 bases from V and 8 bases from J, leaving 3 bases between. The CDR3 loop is CASSPGEKLFF. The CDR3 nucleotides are TGTGCCAGCTCACCAGGCGAAAAACTGTTTTTT.

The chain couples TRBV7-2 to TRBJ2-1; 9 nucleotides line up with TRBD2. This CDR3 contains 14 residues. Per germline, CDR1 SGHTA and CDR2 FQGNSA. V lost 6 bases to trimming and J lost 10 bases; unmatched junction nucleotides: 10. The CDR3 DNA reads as TGTGCCAGCAGAAAAGCGGGGGGAAACTGGGAGCAGTTCTTC. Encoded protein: CASRKAGGNWEQFF.

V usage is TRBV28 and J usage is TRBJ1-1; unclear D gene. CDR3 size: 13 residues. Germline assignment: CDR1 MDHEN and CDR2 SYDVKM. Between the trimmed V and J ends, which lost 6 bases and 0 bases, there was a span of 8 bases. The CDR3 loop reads CASSGLMNTEAFF. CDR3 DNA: TGTGCCAGCAGCGGACTGATGAACACTGAAGCTTTCTTT.

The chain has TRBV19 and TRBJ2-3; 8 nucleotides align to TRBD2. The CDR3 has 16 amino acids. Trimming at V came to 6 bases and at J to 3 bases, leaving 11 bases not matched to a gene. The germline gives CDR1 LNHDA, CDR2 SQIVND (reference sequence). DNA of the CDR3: TGTGCCAGTAGCCCTGAGGCCGCGGGAGGAACAGATACGCAGTATTTT. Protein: CASSPEAAGGTDTQYF. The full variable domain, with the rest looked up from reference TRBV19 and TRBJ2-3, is DGGITQSPKYLFRKEGQNVTLSCEQNLNHDAMYWYRQDPGQGLRLIYYSQIVNDFQKGDIAEGYSVSREKKESFPLTVTSAQKNPTAFYLCASSPEAAGGTDTQYFGPGTRLTVL.

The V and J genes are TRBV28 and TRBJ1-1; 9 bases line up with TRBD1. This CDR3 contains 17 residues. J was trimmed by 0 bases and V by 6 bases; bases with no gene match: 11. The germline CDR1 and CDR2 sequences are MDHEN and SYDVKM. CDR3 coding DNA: TGTGCCAGCAGAAACGAAGGACAGGGGAACTTGAACACTGAAGCTTTCTTT. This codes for CASRNEGQGNLNTEAFF.

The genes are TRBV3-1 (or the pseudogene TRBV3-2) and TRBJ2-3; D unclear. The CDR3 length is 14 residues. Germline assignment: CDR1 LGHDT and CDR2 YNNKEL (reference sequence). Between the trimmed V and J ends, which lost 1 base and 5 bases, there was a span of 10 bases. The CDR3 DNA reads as TGTGCCAGCAGCCAAGGAGGTTTCAAAGATACGCAGTATTTT. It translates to CASSQGGFKDTQYF.

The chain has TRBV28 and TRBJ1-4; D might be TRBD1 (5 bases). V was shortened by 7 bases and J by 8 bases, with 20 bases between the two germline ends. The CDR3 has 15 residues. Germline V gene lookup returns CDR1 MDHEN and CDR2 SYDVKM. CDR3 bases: TGTGCCAGCACAATCCAGCAGGGTCCAGGGGAAAAACTGTTTTTT. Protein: CASTIQQGPGEKLFF.

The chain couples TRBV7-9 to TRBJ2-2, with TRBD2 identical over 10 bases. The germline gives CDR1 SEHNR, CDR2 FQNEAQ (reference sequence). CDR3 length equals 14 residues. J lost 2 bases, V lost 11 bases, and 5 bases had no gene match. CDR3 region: CASTSGVNTGELFF. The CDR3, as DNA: TGTGCCTCCACTAGCGGGGTTAACACCGGGGAGCTGTTTTTT.

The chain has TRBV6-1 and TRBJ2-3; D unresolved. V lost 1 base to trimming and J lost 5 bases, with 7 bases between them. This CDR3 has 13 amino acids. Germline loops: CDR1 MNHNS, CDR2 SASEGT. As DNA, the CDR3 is TGTGCCAGCAGTGAAGGGCTCATAGATACGCAGTATTTT. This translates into CASSEGLIDTQYF.

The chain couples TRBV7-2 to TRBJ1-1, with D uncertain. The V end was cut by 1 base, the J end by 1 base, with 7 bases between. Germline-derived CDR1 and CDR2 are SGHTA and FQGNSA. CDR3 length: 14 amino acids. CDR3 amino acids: CASSLVAGNTEAFF. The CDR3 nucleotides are TGTGCCAGCAGCTTAGTAGCCGGGAACACTGAAGCTTTCTTT. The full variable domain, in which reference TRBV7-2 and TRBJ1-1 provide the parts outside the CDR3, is GAGVSQSPSNKVTEKGKDVELRCDPISGHTALYWYRQSLGQGLEFLIYFQGNSAPDKSGLPSDRFSAERTGGSVSTLTIQRTQQEDSAVYLCASSLVAGNTEAFFGQGTRLTVV.

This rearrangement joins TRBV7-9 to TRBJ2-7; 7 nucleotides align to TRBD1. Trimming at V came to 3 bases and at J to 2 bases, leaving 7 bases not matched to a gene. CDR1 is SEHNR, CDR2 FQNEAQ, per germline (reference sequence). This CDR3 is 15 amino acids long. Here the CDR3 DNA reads TGTGCCAGCAGCTTCCGGGACAGCTATACCTACGAGCAGTACTTC. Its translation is CASSFRDSYTYEQYF. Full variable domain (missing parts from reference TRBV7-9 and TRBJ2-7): DTGVSQNPRHKITKRGQNVTFRCDPISEHNRLYWYRQTLGQGPEFLTYFQNEAQLEKSRLLSDRFSAERPKGSFSTLEIQRTEQGDSAMYLCASSFRDSYTYEQYFGPGTRLTVT.

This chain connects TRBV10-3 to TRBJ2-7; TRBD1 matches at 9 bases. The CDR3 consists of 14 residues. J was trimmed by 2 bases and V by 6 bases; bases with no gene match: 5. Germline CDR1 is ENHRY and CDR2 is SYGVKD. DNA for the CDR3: TGTGCCATCAGCACCGGGACAGGGACCTACGAGCAGTACTTC. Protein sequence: CAISTGTGTYEQYF.

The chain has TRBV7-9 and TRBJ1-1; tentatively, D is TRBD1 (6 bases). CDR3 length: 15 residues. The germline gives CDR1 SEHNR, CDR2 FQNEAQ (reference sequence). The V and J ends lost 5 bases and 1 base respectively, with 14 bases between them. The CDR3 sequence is CASSMTGPPNTEAFF. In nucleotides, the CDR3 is TGTGCCAGCAGCATGACAGGTCCCCCGAACACTGAAGCTTTCTTT.

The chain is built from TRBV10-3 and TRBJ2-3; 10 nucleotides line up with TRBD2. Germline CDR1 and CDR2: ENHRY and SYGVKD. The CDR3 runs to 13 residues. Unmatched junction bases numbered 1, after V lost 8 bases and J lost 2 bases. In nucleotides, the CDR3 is TGTGCCATCGGACTAGCGGTCACAGATACGCAGTATTTT. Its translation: CAIGLAVTDTQYF.